Detailed here is one T cell receptor beta chain. Its antigen remains unknown. CDR3 size: 11 residues. Germline V CDR1 and CDR2: SEHNR, FQNEAQ (reference sequence). V dropped 10 bases and J dropped 8 bases, with 12 bases sitting between them. Assay: immunoSEQ multiplex PCR; the TCRdb copy retains only in-frame clones and omits some. The table includes approximately 67,000 clones, about 80% detected once. The data derive from a study of a mutant IDH1 vaccine in newly diagnosed glioma. Across the study: The treated population exhibited a male proportion of roughly 60%, a female proportion of about 40%, and a mean age of about 40 years. Patients previously underwent radiotherapy, temozolomide, or both, and most underwent both.

The time point: week 23, last vaccination. It was 300 ug of mutant IDH1 20-mer peptide that made up each vaccine dose, given with topical imiquimod. The TCR comes from a young man with glioma. The V gene is TRBV7-9, the J gene TRBJ2-1; maybe TRBD2 (6 bases). The material was PBMCs, obtained from a glioma patient whose treatment included an IDH1 peptide vaccine. CDR3: CATTSWDEQFF. The CDR3 nucleotides are TGTGCCACGACTAGTTGGGATGAGCAGTTCTTC. Based on the CDR3 plus reference TRBV7-9 and TRBJ2-1, the full variable domain is DTGVSQNPRHKITKRGQNVTFRCDPISEHNRLYWYRQTLGQGPEFLTYFQNEAQLEKSRLLSDRFSAERPKGSFSTLEIQRTEQGDSAMYLCATTSWDEQFFGPGTRLTVL.